These T cell receptor beta chains were read from a single sample in a study of blood T cell repertoires in COVID-19. Using immunoSEQ multiplex PCR, the repertoire was profiled, and TCRdb retains in-frame clones only, with some absent. The sample lists 150,000 to 170,000 clones; approximately 80% were seen once. The specimen sequenced was peripheral blood. These receptors were obtained from a woman aged 80 or over with acute or convalescent COVID-19. Each CDR3 is given without its conserved first and last residue.

V: TRBV7-9
CDR3: ASSYESSGNTIY

V: TRBV18
CDR3: ASSDLETSGTKY

V: TRBV3-1/TRBV3-2
CDR3: ASSPSDRNTEAF

V: TRBV29-1
CDR3: SVDLGTGSTEAF

V: TRBV6-5
CDR3: ASSRRQGTTEAF

V: TRBV19
CDR3: ASSMTGARGYQPQH

V: TRBV30
CDR3: AWTTGTANNEQF

V: TRBV4-3
CDR3: ASSQHQGVNTEAF

V: TRBV27
CDR3: ASSLSAGTGTYGYT

V: TRBV19
CDR3: ASHFGGGNQPQH

V: TRBV18
CDR3: ASSPKGTGDNTEAF

V: TRBV5-8
CDR3: ASSFLPGPGTYNSPLH

V: TRBV5-1
CDR3: ASSLDREGGYT

V: TRBV7-6
CDR3: ASSLALGEDYGYT

V: TRBV11-2
CDR3: ASSTVRGRGDTQY

V: TRBV4-1
CDR3: ASSQGSVFGPSNQPQH

V: TRBV7-9
CDR3: ASSPLTGGDSYEQY

V: TRBV7-3
CDR3: ASSFSKNTEAF

V: TRBV6-6
CDR3: ASSVGGWAFKQF

V: TRBV5-3
CDR3: ARSRTADYTGELF

V: TRBV19
CDR3: ASSTRRGEATNEKLF

V: TRBV5-1
CDR3: ASSSGLMNTEAF

V: TRBV6-5
CDR3: ASSLRDRDVYT

V: TRBV6-4
CDR3: ASSELGTDTQY

V: TRBV20-1
CDR3: SASVAGVGEQY

V: TRBV5-4
CDR3: ASSLGRHQETQY

V: TRBV19
CDR3: ASSIRGQGAYEQY

V: TRBV27
CDR3: ASSPRQGTGPQH

V: TRBV7-9
CDR3: AGLPGQGEWNTEAF

V: TRBV29-1
CDR3: SVDSPVVYTEAF

V: TRBV6-5
CDR3: ASSLRQGWDNSPLH

V: TRBV6-1
CDR3: ASSETRQDRAF

V: TRBV7-9
CDR3: ASSLQVRGEAF

V: TRBV6-1
CDR3: ASSELGQGHAEAF

V: TRBV12-5
CDR3: ASGLVLGQGLQPQH

V: TRBV25-1
CDR3: ASSDFGEGRYGYT

V: TRBV6-5
CDR3: ASSYFGAFGSEAF

V: TRBV27
CDR3: ASSFAGGNTEAF

V: TRBV5-4
CDR3: ASSLGGATEAF

V: TRBV18
CDR3: ASSSTGWEETQY

V: TRBV15
CDR3: ATSKGLHDQGELF

V: TRBV20-1
CDR3: SANLGQPQH

V: TRBV10-3
CDR3: AISVGQTGNSPLH

V: TRBV5-1
CDR3: ASSLDGQGATEAF

V: TRBV7-3
CDR3: ASSLAAGVSYEQY

V: TRBV5-1
CDR3: ASSGGTSGGEETQY

V: TRBV30
CDR3: AWSSTLSSGNTIY

V: TRBV7-9
CDR3: ASSPLAGGHHEQF

V: TRBV7-2
CDR3: ASSQSGSYNEQF

V: TRBV6-4
CDR3: ASSRTRSADTQY

V: TRBV2
CDR3: ASLQGMNTEAF

V: TRBV27
CDR3: ASSFSGGYYNEQF

V: TRBV10-3
CDR3: ATRQGRGNSPLH

V: TRBV6-6
CDR3: ASSYEGSGYNQPQH